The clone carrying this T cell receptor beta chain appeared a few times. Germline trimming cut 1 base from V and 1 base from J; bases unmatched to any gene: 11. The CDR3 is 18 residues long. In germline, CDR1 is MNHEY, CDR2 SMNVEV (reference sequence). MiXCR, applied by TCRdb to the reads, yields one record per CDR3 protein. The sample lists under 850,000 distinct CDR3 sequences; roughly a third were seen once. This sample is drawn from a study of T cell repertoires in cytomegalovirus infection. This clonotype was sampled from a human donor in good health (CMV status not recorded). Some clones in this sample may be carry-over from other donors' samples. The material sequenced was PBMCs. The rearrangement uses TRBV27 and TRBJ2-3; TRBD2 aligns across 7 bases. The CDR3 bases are TGTGCCAGCAGTTTATGGGGCCGGGGAGGGTACGGCACAGATACGCAGTATTTT. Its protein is CASSLWGRGGYGTDTQYF.